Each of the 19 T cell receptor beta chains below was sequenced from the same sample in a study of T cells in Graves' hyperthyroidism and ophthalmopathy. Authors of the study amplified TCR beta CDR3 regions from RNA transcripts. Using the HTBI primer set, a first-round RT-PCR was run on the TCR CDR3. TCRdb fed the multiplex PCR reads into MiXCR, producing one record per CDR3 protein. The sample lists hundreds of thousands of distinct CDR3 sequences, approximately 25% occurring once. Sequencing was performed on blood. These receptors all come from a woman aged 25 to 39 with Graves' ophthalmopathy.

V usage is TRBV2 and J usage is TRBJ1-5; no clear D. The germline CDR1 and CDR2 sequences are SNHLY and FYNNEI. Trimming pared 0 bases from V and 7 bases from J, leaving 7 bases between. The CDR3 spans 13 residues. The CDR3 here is CASSEARGQPQHF. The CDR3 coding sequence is TGTGCCAGCAGTGAAGCGCGGGGACAGCCCCAGCATTTT.

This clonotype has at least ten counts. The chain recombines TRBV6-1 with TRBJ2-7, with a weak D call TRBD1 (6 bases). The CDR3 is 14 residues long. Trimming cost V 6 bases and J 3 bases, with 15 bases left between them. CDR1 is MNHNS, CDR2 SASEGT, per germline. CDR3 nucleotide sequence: TGTGCCAGCAGAAGGGACACCTCGGACTACGAGCAGTACTTC. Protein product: CASRRDTSDYEQYF.

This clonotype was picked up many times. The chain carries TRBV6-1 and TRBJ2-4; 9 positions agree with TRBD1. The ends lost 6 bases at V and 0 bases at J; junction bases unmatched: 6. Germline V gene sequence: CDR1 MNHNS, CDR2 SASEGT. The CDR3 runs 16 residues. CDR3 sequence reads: CASRQGQGRAKNIQYF. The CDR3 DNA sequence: TGTGCCAGCAGGCAGGGACAGGGACGAGCCAAAAACATTCAGTACTTC.

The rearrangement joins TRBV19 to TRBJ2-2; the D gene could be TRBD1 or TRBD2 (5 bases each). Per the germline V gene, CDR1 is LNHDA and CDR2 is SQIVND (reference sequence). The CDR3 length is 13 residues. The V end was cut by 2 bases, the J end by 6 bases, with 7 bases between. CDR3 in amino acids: CASSIWGSGELFF. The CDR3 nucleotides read TGTGCCAGTAGTATATGGGGGTCCGGGGAGCTGTTTTTT.

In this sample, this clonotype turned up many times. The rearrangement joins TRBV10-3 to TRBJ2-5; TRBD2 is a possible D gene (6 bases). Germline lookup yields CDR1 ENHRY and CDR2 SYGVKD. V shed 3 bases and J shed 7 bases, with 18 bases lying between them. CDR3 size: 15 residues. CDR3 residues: CAISDLVGQGGTQYF. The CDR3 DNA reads TGTGCCATCAGTGACCTCGTAGGGCAGGGAGGGACCCAGTACTTC.

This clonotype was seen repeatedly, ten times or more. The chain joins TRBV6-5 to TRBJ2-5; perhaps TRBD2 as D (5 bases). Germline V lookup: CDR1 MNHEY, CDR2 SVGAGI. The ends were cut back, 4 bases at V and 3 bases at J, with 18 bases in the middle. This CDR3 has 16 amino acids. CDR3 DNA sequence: TGTGCCAGCAGTTCTATTGGACTCCTCCCCGAAGAGACCCAGTACTTC. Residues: CASSSIGLLPEETQYF.

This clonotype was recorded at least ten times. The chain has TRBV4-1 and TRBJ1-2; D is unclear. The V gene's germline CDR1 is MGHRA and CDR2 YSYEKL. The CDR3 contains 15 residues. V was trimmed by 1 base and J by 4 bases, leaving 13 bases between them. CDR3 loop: CASSQAKGDGYGYTF. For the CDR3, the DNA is TGCGCCAGCAGCCAAGCCAAGGGCGACGGCTATGGCTACACCTTC.

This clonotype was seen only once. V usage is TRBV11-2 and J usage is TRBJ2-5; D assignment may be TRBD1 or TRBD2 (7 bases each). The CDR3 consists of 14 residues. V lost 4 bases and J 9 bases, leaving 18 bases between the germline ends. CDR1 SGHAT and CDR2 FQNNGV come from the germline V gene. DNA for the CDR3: TGTGCCAGCAGCTCGACCCAGGGGGGGGGGTCCCAGTACTTC. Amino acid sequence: CASSSTQGGGSQYF.

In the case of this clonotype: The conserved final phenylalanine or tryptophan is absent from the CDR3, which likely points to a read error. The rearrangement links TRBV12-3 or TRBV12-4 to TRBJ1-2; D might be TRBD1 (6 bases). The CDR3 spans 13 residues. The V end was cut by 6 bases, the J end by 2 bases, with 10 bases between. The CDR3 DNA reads TGTGCCAGCAGCCAGGGACAAAACTATGGCTACACCGTC. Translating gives CASSQGQNYGYTV.

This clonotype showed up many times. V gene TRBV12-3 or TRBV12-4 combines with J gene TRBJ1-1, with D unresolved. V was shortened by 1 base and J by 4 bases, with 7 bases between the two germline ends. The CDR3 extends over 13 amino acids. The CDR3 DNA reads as TGTGCCAGCAGTTTAGAGGTTTTCACTGAAGCTTTCTTT. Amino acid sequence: CASSLEVFTEAFF.

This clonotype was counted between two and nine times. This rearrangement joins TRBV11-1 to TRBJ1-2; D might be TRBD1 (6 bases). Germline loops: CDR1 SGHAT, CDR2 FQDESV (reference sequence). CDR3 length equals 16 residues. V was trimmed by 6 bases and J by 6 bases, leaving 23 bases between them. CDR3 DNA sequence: TGTGCCAGCAGTTTAAGGAGCCCGGACAGATCTCATGGCTACACCTTC. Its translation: CASSLRSPDRSHGYTF.

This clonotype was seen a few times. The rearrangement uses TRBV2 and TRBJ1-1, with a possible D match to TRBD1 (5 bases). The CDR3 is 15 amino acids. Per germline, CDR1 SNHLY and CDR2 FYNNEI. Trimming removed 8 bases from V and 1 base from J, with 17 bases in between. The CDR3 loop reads CASGGGGNRNTEAFF. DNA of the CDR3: TGTGCCAGCGGTGGGGGGGGGAATCGGAACACTGAAGCTTTCTTT.

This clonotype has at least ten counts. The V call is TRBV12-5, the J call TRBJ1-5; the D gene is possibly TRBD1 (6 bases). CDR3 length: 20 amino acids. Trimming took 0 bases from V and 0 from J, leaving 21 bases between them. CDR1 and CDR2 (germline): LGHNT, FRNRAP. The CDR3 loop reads CASGLVLWGHPVNSNQPQHF. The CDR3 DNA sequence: TGTGCTAGTGGTTTGGTACTGTGGGGACACCCGGTAAATAGCAATCAGCCCCAGCATTTT.

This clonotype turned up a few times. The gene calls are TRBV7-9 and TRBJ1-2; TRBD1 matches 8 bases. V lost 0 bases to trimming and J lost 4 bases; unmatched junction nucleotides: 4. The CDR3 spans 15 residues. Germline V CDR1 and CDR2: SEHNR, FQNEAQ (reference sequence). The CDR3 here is CASSLAGQEIYGYTF. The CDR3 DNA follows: TGTGCCAGCAGCTTAGCGGGACAGGAGATCTATGGCTACACCTTC.

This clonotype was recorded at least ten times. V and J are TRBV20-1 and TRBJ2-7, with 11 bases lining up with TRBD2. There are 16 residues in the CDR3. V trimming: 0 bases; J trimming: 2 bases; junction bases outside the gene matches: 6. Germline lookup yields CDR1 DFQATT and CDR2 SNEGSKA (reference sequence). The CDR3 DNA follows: TGCAGTGCTAGAGATACGGGACTAGCGGACCCCTACGAGCAGTACTTC. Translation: CSARDTGLADPYEQYF.

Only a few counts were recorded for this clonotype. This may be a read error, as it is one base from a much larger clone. CDR3 bases: TGTGCCAGGAATAGCATAGGGCGGTACTTC. It encodes CARNSIGRYF. V usage is TRBV27 and J usage is TRBJ2-7; no reliable D call. V shed 9 bases and J shed 12 bases, with 15 bases lying between them. In germline, CDR1 is MNHEY, CDR2 SMNVEV (reference sequence). The CDR3 is 10 amino acids.

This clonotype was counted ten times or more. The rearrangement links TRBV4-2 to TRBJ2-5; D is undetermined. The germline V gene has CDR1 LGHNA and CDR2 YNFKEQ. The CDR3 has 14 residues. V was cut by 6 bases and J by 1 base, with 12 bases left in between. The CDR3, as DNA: TGTGCCAGCAGACCGGACGGCACCCAAGAGACCCAGTACTTC. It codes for CASRPDGTQETQYF.

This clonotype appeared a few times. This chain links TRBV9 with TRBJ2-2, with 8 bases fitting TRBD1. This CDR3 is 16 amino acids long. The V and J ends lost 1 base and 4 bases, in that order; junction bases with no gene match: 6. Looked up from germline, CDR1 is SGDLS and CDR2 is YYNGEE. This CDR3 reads CASSVWAGGSTGELFF. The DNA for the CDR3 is TGTGCCAGCAGCGTATGGGCAGGGGGCAGCACCGGGGAGCTGTTTTTT.

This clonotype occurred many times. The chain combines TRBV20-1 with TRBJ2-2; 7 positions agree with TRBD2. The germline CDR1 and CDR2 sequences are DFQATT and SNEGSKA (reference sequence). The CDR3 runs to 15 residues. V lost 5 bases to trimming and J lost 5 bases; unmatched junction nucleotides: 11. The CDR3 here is CSAPREAWETGELFF. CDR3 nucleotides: TGCAGTGCTCCCCGGGAGGCCTGGGAAACCGGGGAGCTGTTTTTT.